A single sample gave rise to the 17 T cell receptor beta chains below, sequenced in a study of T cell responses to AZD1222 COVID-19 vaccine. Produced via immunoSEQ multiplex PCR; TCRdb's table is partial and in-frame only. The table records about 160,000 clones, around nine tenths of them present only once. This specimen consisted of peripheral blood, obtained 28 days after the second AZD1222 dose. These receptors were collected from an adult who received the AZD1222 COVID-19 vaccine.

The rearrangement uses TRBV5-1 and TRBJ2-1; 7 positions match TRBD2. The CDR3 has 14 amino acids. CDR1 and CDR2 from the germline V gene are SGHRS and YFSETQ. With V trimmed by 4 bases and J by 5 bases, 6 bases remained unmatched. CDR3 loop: CASSVRGRDNEQFF. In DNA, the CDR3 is TGCGCCAGCAGCGTCCGCGGGAGAGACAATGAGCAGTTCTTC.

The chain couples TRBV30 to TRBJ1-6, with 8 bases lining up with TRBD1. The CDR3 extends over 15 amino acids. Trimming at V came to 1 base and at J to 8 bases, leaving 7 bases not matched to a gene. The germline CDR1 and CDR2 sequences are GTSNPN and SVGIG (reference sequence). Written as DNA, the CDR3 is TGTGCCTGGAGTGCACAGGGGGGGCGACATTCACCCCTCCACTTT. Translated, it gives CAWSAQGGRHSPLHF.

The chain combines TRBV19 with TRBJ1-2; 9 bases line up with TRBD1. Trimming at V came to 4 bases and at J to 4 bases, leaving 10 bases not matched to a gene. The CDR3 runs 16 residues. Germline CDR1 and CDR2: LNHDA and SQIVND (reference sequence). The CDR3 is CASSNSGTGRSYGYTF. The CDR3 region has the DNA TGTGCCAGTAGTAACTCCGGGACAGGGAGGTCCTATGGCTACACCTTC.

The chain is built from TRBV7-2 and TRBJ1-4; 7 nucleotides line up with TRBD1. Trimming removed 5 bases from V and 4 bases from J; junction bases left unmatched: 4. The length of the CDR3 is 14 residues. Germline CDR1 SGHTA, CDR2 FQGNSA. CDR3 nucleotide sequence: TGTGCCAGCAGCACAGGGGCGCTTAATGAAAAACTGTTTTTT. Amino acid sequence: CASSTGALNEKLFF.

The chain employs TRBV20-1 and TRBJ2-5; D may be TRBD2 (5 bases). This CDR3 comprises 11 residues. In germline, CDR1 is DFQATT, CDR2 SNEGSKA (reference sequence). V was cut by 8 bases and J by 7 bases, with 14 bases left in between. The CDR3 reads CSTSIEGTQYF. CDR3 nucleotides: TGCAGTACGTCGATCGAGGGGACCCAGTACTTC.

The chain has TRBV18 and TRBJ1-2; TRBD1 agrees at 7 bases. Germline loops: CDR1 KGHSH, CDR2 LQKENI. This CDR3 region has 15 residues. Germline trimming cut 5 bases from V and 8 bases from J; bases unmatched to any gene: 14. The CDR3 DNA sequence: TGTGCCAGCTCAAAAGATCCGGGACAGCCCTACGGCTACACCTTC. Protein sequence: CASSKDPGQPYGYTF.

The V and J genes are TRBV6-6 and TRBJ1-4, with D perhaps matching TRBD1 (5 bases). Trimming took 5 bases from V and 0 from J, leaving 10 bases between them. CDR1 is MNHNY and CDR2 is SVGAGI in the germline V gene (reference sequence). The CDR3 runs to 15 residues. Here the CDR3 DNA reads TGTGCCAGCAGTCCCCGGGACCCAACTAATGAAAAACTGTTTTTT. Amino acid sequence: CASSPRDPTNEKLFF.

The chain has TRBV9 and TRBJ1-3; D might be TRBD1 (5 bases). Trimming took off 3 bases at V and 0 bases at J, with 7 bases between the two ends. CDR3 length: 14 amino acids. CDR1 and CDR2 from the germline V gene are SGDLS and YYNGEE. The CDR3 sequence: CASSAGPSGNTIYF. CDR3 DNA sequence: TGTGCCAGCAGCGCGGGACCCTCTGGAAACACCATATATTTT.

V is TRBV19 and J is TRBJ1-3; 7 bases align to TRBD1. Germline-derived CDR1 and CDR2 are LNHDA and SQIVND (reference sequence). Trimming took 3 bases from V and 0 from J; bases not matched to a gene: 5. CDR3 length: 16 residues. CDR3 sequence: CASSMQGGASGNTIYF. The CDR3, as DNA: TGTGCCAGTAGTATGCAGGGGGGGGCCTCTGGAAACACCATATATTTT. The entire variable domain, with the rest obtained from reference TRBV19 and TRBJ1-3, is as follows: DGGITQSPKYLFRKEGQNVTLSCEQNLNHDAMYWYRQDPGQGLRLIYYSQIVNDFQKGDIAEGYSVSREKKESFPLTVTSAQKNPTAFYLCASSMQGGASGNTIYFGEGSWLTVV.

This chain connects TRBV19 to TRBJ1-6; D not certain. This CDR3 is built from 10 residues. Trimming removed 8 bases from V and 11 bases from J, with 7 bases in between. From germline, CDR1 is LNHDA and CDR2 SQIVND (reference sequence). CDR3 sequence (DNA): TGTGCCAGTGGATTGCCACCCCTCCACTTT. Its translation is CASGLPPLHF.

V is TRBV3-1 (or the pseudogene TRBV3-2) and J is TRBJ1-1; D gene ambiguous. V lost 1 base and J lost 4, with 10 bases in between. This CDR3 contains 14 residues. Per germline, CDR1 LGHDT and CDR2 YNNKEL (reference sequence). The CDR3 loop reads CASSQGLTGTEAFF. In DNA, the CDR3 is TGTGCCAGCAGCCAAGGCCTTACTGGCACTGAAGCTTTCTTT.

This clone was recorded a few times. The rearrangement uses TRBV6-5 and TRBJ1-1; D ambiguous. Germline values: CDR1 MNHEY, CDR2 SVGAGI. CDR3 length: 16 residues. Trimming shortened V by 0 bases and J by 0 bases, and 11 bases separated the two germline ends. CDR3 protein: CASSYSTSTLNTEAFF. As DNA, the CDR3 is TGTGCCAGCAGTTACTCGACTAGCACTCTGAACACTGAAGCTTTCTTT.

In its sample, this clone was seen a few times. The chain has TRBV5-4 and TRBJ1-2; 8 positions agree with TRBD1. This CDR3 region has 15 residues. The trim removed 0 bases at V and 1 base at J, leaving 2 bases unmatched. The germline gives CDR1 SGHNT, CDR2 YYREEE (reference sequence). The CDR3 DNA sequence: TGTGCCAGCAGCTTGGGGACAGGGAATAACTATGGCTACACCTTC. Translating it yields CASSLGTGNNYGYTF.

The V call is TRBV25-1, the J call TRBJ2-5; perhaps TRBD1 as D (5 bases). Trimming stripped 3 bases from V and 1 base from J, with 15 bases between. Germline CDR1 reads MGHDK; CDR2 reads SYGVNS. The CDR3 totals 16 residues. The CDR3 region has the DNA TGTGCCAGCAGTGAGGGGCTTTCGCGGCCCCAAGAGACCCAGTACTTC. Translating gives CASSEGLSRPQETQYF.

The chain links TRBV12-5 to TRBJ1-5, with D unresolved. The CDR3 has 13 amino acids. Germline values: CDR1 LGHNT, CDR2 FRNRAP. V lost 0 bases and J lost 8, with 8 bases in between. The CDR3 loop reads CASGLVSVEPQHF. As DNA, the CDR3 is TGTGCTAGTGGTTTGGTCTCCGTTGAGCCCCAGCATTTT.

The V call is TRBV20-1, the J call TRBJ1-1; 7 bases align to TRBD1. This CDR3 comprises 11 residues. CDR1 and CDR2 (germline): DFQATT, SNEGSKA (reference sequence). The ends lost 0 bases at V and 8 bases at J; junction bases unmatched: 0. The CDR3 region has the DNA TGCAGTGCTAGAGAGGACAGGGAAGCTTTCTTT. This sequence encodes CSAREDREAFF.

The CDR3 DNA sequence: TGTGCCAGCAGGTTGAGGGACAGGGGTAACTATGGCTACACCTTC. Its translation: CASRLRDRGNYGYTF. J is TRBJ1-2 and V is TRBV28, with 10 nucleotides matching TRBD1. The CDR3 spans 15 residues. CDR1 MDHEN and CDR2 SYDVKM come from the germline V gene. After removal of 6 bases from V and 1 base from J, the junction contained 5 bases not matched to a gene.